This T cell receptor (beta chain) was captured by sequencing in a study of T cell changes during pregnancy in multiple sclerosis. Sequenced by immunoSEQ multiplex PCR; TCRdb stores in-frame clones only, minus some. The sample shows about 56,000 clones, around nine tenths of them seen only once. The CDR3 has 16 residues. V was cut by 3 bases and J by 8 bases, with 20 bases left in between. Looked up from germline, CDR1 is LNHNV and CDR2 is YYDKDF (reference sequence). This chain connects TRBV15 to TRBJ1-3, with D tentatively TRBD1 (5 bases). Sequencing was performed on peripheral blood, taken after pregnancy. This receptor was obtained from a female donor with multiple sclerosis, enrolled in a pregnancy study. The CDR3 coding sequence is TGTGCCACCAGCAGGATGGGTGTTACGCAGGGTTACACCATATATTTT. It encodes CATSRMGVTQGYTIYF.